This paragraph reports one TCR beta chain. Which antigen it targets is not known. No much larger clone is present one base from it, and per-base qualities are unavailable. TCRbeta rearrangements were sequenced from genomic DNA using the immunoSEQ assay at survey resolution. The published analysis was carried out like this. Clonotypes above 5% of the repertoire were treated as putative leukemic clones, yielding around 63 across 25 to 35 patients. In the TCR sequencing data, the smallest productive clonotype frequency that could be detected was 2.59 x 10-5. Only productive TCRbeta rearrangements, defined as complete and in-frame sequences, were included in the analyses. Simpson clonality, calculated in the immunoSEQ Analyzer version 3.0, was used as the measure of sample clonality. Clones were binned by frequency as very rare, small, medium, large (1-20%) or hyperexpanded (>20%). Generation probabilities were estimated with OLGA 1.2.3, V-gene circos plots were made with VDJtools, specificities were searched in VDJdb, and CDR3 motifs were identified with GLIPH. TCRdb retrieved this table from immuneACCESS and kept in-frame rearrangements only. Not all clones are present; in checked studies, unresolved V genes account for under half, and no reason is known for the remainder. The D gene and trimming were derived from the DNA, and the V and J assignments and clone size from that table. The sample records 4,700 or so clones, approximately 86% of which are singletons. Around 80% of the sample rests with the top ten.

These data belong to a study of STAT5B mutations in CD4+ large granular lymphocyte leukemia (dated by TCRdb to 2022 to 2024). Looking at the study overall: When cryopreserved patient cells were available, CD8+ cells were depleted as a first step, and selection with anti-CD4 microbeads followed. TCRbeta repertoires of CD4+ T-cell large granular lymphocyte leukemia patients were compared with those of healthy blood donors. Flow cytometry performed on FACSCanto II or FACSVerse showed that the purified fractions had more than 95% purity among lymphocytes. Beyond this particular receptor, the publication reports: The data were not HLA-matched, and the higher clonality in CD4+ T-LGLL than in CD8+ T-LGLL could be due to the relatively small sample size. Compared with healthy CD4+ repertoires, CD4-sorted patient repertoires appeared more clonal, and this difference remained even after the putative leukemic clones were removed. Each patient's main leukemic clonotypes were private, but approximately 26% of these clonotypes showed up at low frequency in the non-leukemic repertoires of other patients. TRBV06-family usage was enriched among the top patient clones (8/27) compared with healthy controls (2/35). Patient cell sources varied, and just five to seven CD4-sorted patient samples were included in the clonality comparison against healthy controls.

CD4+ T-LGLL patients were recruited from hematology units in Padova (Italy), Helsinki (Finland) and Shinshu (Japan). Depending on sample availability, patient samples were obtained as bead-purified CD4+, CD4+CD8+, CD57+ or CD56+ fractions, or as unselected PBMC. The TCRbeta data from patients were combined with somatic STAT5B mutation profiles that came from deep amplicon sequencing of the same DNA. All TCR-sequenced material derived from peripheral blood: patient blood samples and healthy donor buffy coats. Peripheral blood mononuclear cells were isolated by Ficoll-Hypaque gradient centrifugation. The Gentra Puregene Cell and Tissue kit was used for genomic DNA extraction, and quantification was performed on a Qubit 2.0 fluorometer. CDR1 is given as SNHLY and CDR2 as FYNNEI, both from the germline V gene. The CDR3 contains 17 residues, cysteine and phenylalanine counted. Only the CDR3 DNA stays, 51 bases, in frame from base 1. V is pared back by 6 bases and J by 2 bases, with 19 bases lying between the germline termini.

The chain was built from TRBV2 and TRBJ2-2; matching of 7 bases hints at TRBD2 as the D gene. The sequenced sample consisted of PBMCs. This TCR was sampled from a man in his forties with CD4+ T-cell large granular lymphocyte leukemia. The DNA sequence is given as TGTGCCAGCAGCCAAGGGGGGGGTTTGGGTAACACCGGGGAGCTGTTTTTT. Its protein product is CASSQGGGLGNTGELFF.